The 17 T cell receptor beta chains listed next were all sequenced from one sample in a study of blood T cell repertoires in COVID-19. Clones were read by immunoSEQ multiplex PCR, and TCRdb kept only the in-frame ones, dropping some. This table has roughly 500,000 clones, 80% to 90% appearing once. Sequencing was performed on peripheral blood. These receptors were obtained from a human donor in a cohort sampled during active COVID-19.

This clone was counted only a few times. The rearrangement links TRBV30 to TRBJ1-2; a possible D gene is TRBD1 (6 bases). Looked up from germline, CDR1 is GTSNPN and CDR2 is SVGIG (reference sequence). The CDR3 totals 15 residues. V lost 2 bases and J lost 7, with 20 bases in between. Written as DNA, the CDR3 is TGTGCCTGGAGTTCAACAGGGCCGGTTCCTCTTGGCTACACCTTC. Translation: CAWSSTGPVPLGYTF.

V and J are TRBV7-2 and TRBJ2-1, with TRBD1 as a possible D gene (6 bases). V gave up 0 bases and J gave up 8 bases, with 8 bases separating them. This CDR3 contains 13 residues. Germline assignment: CDR1 SGHTA and CDR2 FQGNSA. As DNA, the CDR3 is TGTGCCAGCAGCTTAGCAAAGGGGGATGAGCAGTTCTTC. It codes for CASSLAKGDEQFF.

The chain couples TRBV4-2 to TRBJ1-4, with 7 bases aligning to TRBD1. The CDR3 length is 17 residues. The V gene end was trimmed by 0 bases and the J gene end by 7 bases; junction bases not matched to a gene: 11. Germline loops: CDR1 LGHNA, CDR2 YNFKEQ. The CDR3 loop reads CASSQDPFTGAREKLFF. CDR3 bases: TGTGCCAGCAGCCAAGACCCGTTTACAGGGGCCCGTGAAAAACTGTTTTTT.

The chain combines TRBV19 with TRBJ1-1, with D possibly being TRBD1 (5 bases). CDR1 and CDR2 (germline): LNHDA, SQIVND (reference sequence). CDR3 length equals 15 residues. Trimming left V 3 bases short and J 2 bases short, with 13 bases between. The CDR3 protein is CASSINTQGNTEAFF. The CDR3, as DNA: TGTGCCAGTAGTATCAATACTCAGGGAAACACTGAAGCTTTCTTT. Variable domain in full (rest from reference TRBV19 and TRBJ1-1): DGGITQSPKYLFRKEGQNVTLSCEQNLNHDAMYWYRQDPGQGLRLIYYSQIVNDFQKGDIAEGYSVSREKKESFPLTVTSAQKNPTAFYLCASSINTQGNTEAFFGQGTRLTVV.

The chain joins TRBV28 to TRBJ1-2; 10 nucleotides align to TRBD1. With V trimmed by 10 bases and J by 5 bases, 7 bases remained unmatched. This CDR3 is 13 amino acids long. The germline gives CDR1 MDHEN, CDR2 SYDVKM. The CDR3 loop is CATDDRGLYGYTF. In DNA, the CDR3 is TGTGCCACCGATGACAGGGGGCTTTATGGCTACACCTTC.

The chain carries TRBV3-1 (or the pseudogene TRBV3-2) and TRBJ2-7; 7 bases agree with TRBD1. The CDR3 sequence is 15 residues long. V was clipped by 3 bases and J by 1 base; unmatched bases: 6. Per germline, CDR1 LGHDT and CDR2 YNNKEL (reference sequence). CDR3 region: CASSQGDSSSYEQYF. The CDR3 nucleotides read TGTGCCAGCAGCCAGGGGGACAGTTCATCCTACGAGCAGTACTTC.

CDR3 nucleotides: TGTGCCAGAAGCCCGACTAGCGGTAACACAGATACGCAGTATTTT. Translating gives CARSPTSGNTDTQYF. The gene calls are TRBV5-3 and TRBJ2-3; 9 bases match TRBD2. TRBV5-3 is filed as an ORF, its function uncertain. This CDR3 has 15 residues. V trimming: 4 bases; J trimming: 2 bases; junction bases outside the gene matches: 5.

This sequence joins TRBV25-1 and TRBJ2-7; perhaps TRBD2 as D (7 bases). With 5 bases removed from V and 2 bases from J, the gap between germline ends came to 16 bases. The germline CDR1 and CDR2 sequences are MGHDK and SYGVNS. The CDR3 contains 15 residues. CDR3 bases: TGTGCCAGCAGTCCCAGGGGAGGGATTACCTACGAGCAGTACTTC. Translating gives CASSPRGGITYEQYF.

The chain recombines TRBV19 with TRBJ2-2; 9 nucleotides align to TRBD1. From germline, CDR1 is LNHDA and CDR2 SQIVND (reference sequence). The CDR3 contains 15 residues. J was trimmed by 3 bases and V by 6 bases; bases with no gene match: 5. The CDR3 sequence is CASSRDREYTGELFF. CDR3 DNA sequence: TGTGCCAGTAGCAGGGACAGGGAGTACACCGGGGAGCTGTTTTTT.

V is TRBV6-6 and J is TRBJ2-7; a possible D gene is TRBD2 (6 bases). This CDR3 has 12 amino acids. Germline CDR1 reads MNHNY; CDR2 reads SVGAGI (reference sequence). Deletions cut 6 bases from V and 6 bases from J, with 12 bases between. CDR3 amino acids: CASRVGGGEQYF. DNA for the CDR3: TGTGCCAGCAGGGTGGGGGGAGGCGAGCAGTACTTC.

This sequence joins TRBV28 and TRBJ2-1; D gene ambiguous. The V end was cut by 0 bases, the J end by 5 bases, with 8 bases between. The CDR3 is 14 residues long. Germline lookup yields CDR1 MDHEN and CDR2 SYDVKM. The CDR3 loop is CASSLWGPNNEQFF. CDR3 sequence (DNA): TGTGCCAGCAGTTTATGGGGCCCGAACAATGAGCAGTTCTTC.

The chain combines TRBV30 with TRBJ2-2, with 13 bases matching TRBD2. Germline V gives CDR1 GTSNPN, CDR2 SVGIG (reference sequence). V shed 4 bases, J shed 4 bases, and the junction held 3 bases outside the gene matches. The CDR3 is 15 residues long. CDR3 in DNA: TGTGCCTGGACCGGGACTAGCGGGATCACCGGGGAGCTGTTTTTT. Amino acids: CAWTGTSGITGELFF.

This chain connects TRBV5-4 to TRBJ2-5; 8 bases match TRBD1. CDR3 length: 16 residues. V dropped 5 bases and J dropped 5; count of bases not matched to a gene: 14. Germline CDR1 SGHNT, CDR2 YYREEE (reference sequence). CDR3 nucleotides: TGTGCCAGCAGGCAGCGGACAGGGCTGAGTGGCGAGACCCAGTACTTC. This gives the protein CASRQRTGLSGETQYF.

The V call is TRBV5-1, the J call TRBJ2-3; maybe TRBD2 (5 bases). Germline assignment: CDR1 SGHRS and CDR2 YFSETQ. This CDR3 comprises 15 residues. V lost 1 base and J 2 bases, leaving 11 bases between the germline ends. For the CDR3, the DNA is TGCGCCAGCAGCTTGTTTGAGGGCGACACAGATACGCAGTATTTT. Residues: CASSLFEGDTDTQYF.

The chain uses TRBV27 and TRBJ1-1; TRBD1 might be the D (6 bases). This CDR3 comprises 14 residues. Germline V lookup: CDR1 MNHEY, CDR2 SMNVEV (reference sequence). V lost 1 base to trimming and J lost 8 bases, with 14 bases between them. CDR3 nucleotide sequence: TGTGCCAGCAGTTTATTTGACAGGAAGGGAGAAGCTTTCTTT. Amino acid sequence: CASSLFDRKGEAFF.

The chain uses TRBV11-2 and TRBJ2-1; 10 positions match TRBD2. The CDR3 covers 14 residues. V gave up 1 base and J gave up 8 bases; unmatched junction bases: 2. The germline CDR1 and CDR2 sequences are SGHAT and FQNNGV. The CDR3 nucleotides read TGTGCCAGCAGCTTAGGGCTAGCGGGAGATGAGCAGTTCTTC. Its protein product is CASSLGLAGDEQFF.

This rearrangement joins TRBV7-2 to TRBJ2-1; 8 nucleotides align to TRBD1. V dropped 1 base and J dropped 11; count of bases not matched to a gene: 10. Looked up from germline, CDR1 is SGHTA and CDR2 is FQGNSA. There are 15 residues in the CDR3. The CDR3 reads CASSLGAGGNVKQFF. CDR3 coding DNA: TGTGCCAGCAGCTTAGGGGCAGGGGGCAACGTCAAGCAGTTCTTC.